This T cell receptor beta chain comes out of a study of cytomegalovirus exposure and HLA in healthy donors. V lost 5 bases and J 2 bases, leaving 6 bases between the germline ends. This CDR3 has 11 amino acids. Looked up from germline, CDR1 is GTSNPN and CDR2 is SVGIG (reference sequence). Vbeta (60) and Jbeta (13) primers were used in the PCR. The assay was immunoSEQ multiplex PCR, and TCRdb's table has in-frame clones only and misses some. This sample carries tens of thousands of clones, over 60% of them seen once, and the ten largest clones take 3.4%. The sequencing sample was made of PBMCs. The chain links TRBV30 to TRBJ1-2; D gene ambiguous. The receptor comes from a woman in her 30s in good health and CMV-seronegative. DNA for the CDR3: TGTGCCTGGTATCTGAACTATGGCTACACCTTC. It codes for CAWYLNYGYTF.